Sequencing of this T cell receptor (beta chain) was carried out in a study of blood T cell repertoires in COVID-19. The overall study: The samples span acute and convalescent COVID-19 from the United States, Italy and Spain. In each case, the material was cDNA or gDNA derived from T cells, B-cell-depleted T cells, or PBMCs.

Method: immunoSEQ multiplex PCR; TCRdb's copy keeps in-frame clones and lacks some. This sample has tens of thousands of clones; around 93% occur once, and the top ten carry approximately 2.2%. Germline V gives CDR1 MDHEN, CDR2 SYDVKM. The CDR3 runs 15 residues. The ends were cut back, 8 bases at V and 4 bases at J, with 15 bases in the middle. The sequencing input was peripheral blood. V and J are TRBV28 and TRBJ1-6; D is possibly TRBD1 (5 bases). This TCR was recovered from a human donor with active COVID-19. The donor label of this sample is uncertain. CDR3 nucleotides: TGTGCCAGCTCAACTAACAGGATTTATAATTCACCCCTCCACTTT. It is translated as CASSTNRIYNSPLHF.